This entry features one TCR beta chain sequence. This entry comes from a study of shared T cell receptors in the human thymus. TCRdb keeps only in-frame clones here, not all; method: immunoSEQ multiplex PCR. The table lists over 650,000 clones, 70% to 90% of them singletons, with 0.0094% in the top ten. The CDR3 is 13 residues long. Trimming shortened V by 2 bases and J by 3 bases, and 5 bases separated the two germline ends. Germline V gives CDR1 MDHEN, CDR2 SYDVKM. In addition, the sample was reused for a study of human thymus T cells. As reported in that work: There appeared to be biased usage of V and J genes in thymic and blood repertoires. Related studies noted strongly shared thymic repertoires across unrelated people.

Sequencing was carried out using thymocytes. The TCR was taken from a boy younger than two with a congenital heart defect. This sequence joins TRBV28 and TRBJ1-5; D gene ambiguous. CDR3 nucleotides: TGTGCCAGCAGTTTACGGGACAATCAGCCCCAGCATTTT. This codes for CASSLRDNQPQHF. The full variable domain, rest sourced from reference TRBV28 and TRBJ1-5, is DVKVTQSSRYLVKRTGEKVFLECVQDMDHENMFWYRQDPGLGLRLIYFSYDVKMKEKGDIPEGYSVSREKKERFSLILESASTNQTSMYLCASSLRDNQPQHFGDGTRLSIL.